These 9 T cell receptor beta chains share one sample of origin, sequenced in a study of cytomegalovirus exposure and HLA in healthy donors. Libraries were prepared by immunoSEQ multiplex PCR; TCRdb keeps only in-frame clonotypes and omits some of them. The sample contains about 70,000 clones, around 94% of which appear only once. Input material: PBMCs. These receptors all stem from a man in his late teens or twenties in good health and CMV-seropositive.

DNA of the CDR3: TGTGCCAGCAGCGTAGGGGCAAGCAATCAGCCCCAGCATTTT. Translating it yields CASSVGASNQPQHF. This rearrangement joins TRBV9 to TRBJ1-5; D is uncertain. V was shortened by 0 bases and J by 1 base, with 5 bases between the two germline ends. The CDR3 spans 14 residues. Per the germline V gene, CDR1 is SGDLS and CDR2 is YYNGEE.

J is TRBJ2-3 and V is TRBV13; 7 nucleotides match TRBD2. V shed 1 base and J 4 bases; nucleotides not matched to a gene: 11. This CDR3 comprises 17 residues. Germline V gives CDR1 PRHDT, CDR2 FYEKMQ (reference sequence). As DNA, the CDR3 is TGTGCCAGCAGCTTAGCAGTTTGGCAGGGAGGGTCAGATACGCAGTATTTT. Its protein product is CASSLAVWQGGSDTQYF.

CDR3 DNA sequence: TGTGCCAGCACTCTCTCCCTGACTAGCGGGAGGGCCGGCGAGCAGTACTTC. It is translated as CASTLSLTSGRAGEQYF. V is TRBV28 and J is TRBJ2-7, with 14 nucleotides matching TRBD2. Unmatched junction bases numbered 14, after V lost 7 bases and J lost 6 bases. Germline values: CDR1 MDHEN, CDR2 SYDVKM. The CDR3 is 17 residues long.

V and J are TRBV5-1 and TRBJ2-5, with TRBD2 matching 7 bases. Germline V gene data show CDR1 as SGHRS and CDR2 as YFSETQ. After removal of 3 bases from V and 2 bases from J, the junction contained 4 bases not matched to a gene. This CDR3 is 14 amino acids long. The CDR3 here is CASSSPGLQETQYF. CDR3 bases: TGCGCCAGCAGCTCTCCGGGACTACAAGAGACCCAGTACTTC. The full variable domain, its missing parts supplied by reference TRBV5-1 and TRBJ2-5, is KAGVTQTPRYLIKTRGQQVTLSCSPISGHRSVSWYQQTPGQGLQFLFEYFSETQRNKGNFPGRFSGRQFSNSRSEMNVSTLELGDSALYLCASSSPGLQETQYFGPGTRLLVL.

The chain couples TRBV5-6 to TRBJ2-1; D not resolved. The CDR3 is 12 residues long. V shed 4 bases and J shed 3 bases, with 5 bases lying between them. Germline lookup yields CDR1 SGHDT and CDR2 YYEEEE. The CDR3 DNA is TGTGCCAGCAGCCTTTACTACAATGAGCAGTTCTTC. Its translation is CASSLYYNEQFF. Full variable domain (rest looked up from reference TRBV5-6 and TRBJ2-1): DAGVTQSPTHLIKTRGQQVTLRCSPKSGHDTVSWYQQALGQGPQFIFQYYEEEERQRGNFPDRFSGHQFPNYSSELNVNALLLGDSALYLCASSLYYNEQFFGPGTRLTVL.

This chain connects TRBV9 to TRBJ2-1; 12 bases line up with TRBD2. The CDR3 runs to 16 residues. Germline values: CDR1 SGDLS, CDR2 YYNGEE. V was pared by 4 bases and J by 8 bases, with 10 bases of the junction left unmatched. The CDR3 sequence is CASSPSGRAYGDEQFF. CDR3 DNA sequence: TGTGCCAGCAGCCCTAGCGGGAGGGCCTATGGTGATGAGCAGTTCTTC. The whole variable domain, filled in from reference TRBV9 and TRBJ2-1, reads DSGVTQTPKHLITATGQRVTLRCSPRSGDLSVYWYQQSLDQGLQFLIQYYNGEERAKGNILERFSAQQFPDLHSELNLSSLELGDSALYFCASSPSGRAYGDEQFFGPGTRLTVL.

CDR3 in DNA: TGTGCCAGCAGCCCTCGCAATCAGCCCCAGCATTTT. Protein: CASSPRNQPQHF. V usage is TRBV27 and J usage is TRBJ1-5; D not resolved. This CDR3 has 12 amino acids. Germline CDR1 MNHEY, CDR2 SMNVEV (reference sequence). The germline V and J ends were trimmed by 6 bases and 2 bases, with 5 bases remaining between them.

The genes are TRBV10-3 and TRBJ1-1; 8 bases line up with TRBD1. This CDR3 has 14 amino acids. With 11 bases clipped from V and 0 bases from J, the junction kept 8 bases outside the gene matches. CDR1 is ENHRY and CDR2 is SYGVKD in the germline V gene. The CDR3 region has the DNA TGTGCCGCGACAGGGGAAATTATGAACACTGAAGCTTTCTTT. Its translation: CAATGEIMNTEAFF.

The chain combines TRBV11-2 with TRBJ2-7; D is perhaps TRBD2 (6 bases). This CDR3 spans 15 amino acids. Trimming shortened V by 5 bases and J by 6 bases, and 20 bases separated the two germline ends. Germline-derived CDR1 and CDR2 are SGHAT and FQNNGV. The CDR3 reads CASSPGAGPLREQYF. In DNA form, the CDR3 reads TGTGCCAGCAGCCCTGGGGCGGGACCTCTCCGCGAGCAGTACTTC.